These 22 T cell receptor beta chains were sequenced from one sample in a study of shared clonotypes between healthy human individuals. TCRdb's copy holds only in-frame clones and misses some; the assay was immunoSEQ multiplex PCR. Found here are around 980,000 clones, around 78% of them singletons; the top ten hold 0.6% to 0.75%. Sequenced sample: memory CD4+ T cells from PBMCs. Subset specified: CD45RA-negative fraction. The receptors were sampled from a man younger than 35 in good health. Some clones in this sample may be carry-over from other donors' samples.

This clone came up a few times. The chain couples TRBV6-6 to TRBJ1-1, with unresolved D. Germline assignment: CDR1 MNHNY and CDR2 SVGAGI (reference sequence). The CDR3 is 13 residues long. The germline V and J ends were trimmed by 5 bases and 0 bases, with 7 bases remaining between them. This chain's CDR3 is CASSLGLNTEAFF. The CDR3 DNA reads TGTGCCAGCAGTCTTGGATTGAACACTGAAGCTTTCTTT.

The genes are TRBV11-2 and TRBJ2-7; maybe TRBD2 (6 bases). The CDR3 contains 14 residues. V gave up 5 bases and J gave up 2 bases, with 13 bases separating them. Germline CDR1 reads SGHAT; CDR2 reads FQNNGV. Here the CDR3 reads CASSPSSGTYEQYF. CDR3 coding DNA: TGTGCCAGCAGCCCCAGTAGCGGAACCTACGAGCAGTACTTC.

This sequence joins TRBV29-1 and TRBJ2-3; either TRBD1 or TRBD2 may fit D (5 bases each). Between the trimmed V and J ends, which lost 8 bases and 3 bases, there was a span of 12 bases. Germline CDR1 and CDR2: SQVTM and ANQGSEA. The CDR3 sequence is 12 residues long. The CDR3 DNA follows: TGCAGCCGTCGGGACGGTACAGATACGCAGTATTTT. Protein: CSRRDGTDTQYF.

The chain joins TRBV28 to TRBJ2-1, with D possibly being TRBD1 or TRBD2 (6 bases each). The length of the CDR3 is 16 residues. Trimming stripped 1 base from V and 6 bases from J, with 16 bases between. CDR1 and CDR2 from the germline V gene are MDHEN and SYDVKM. Here the CDR3 reads CASSLSGATIINEQFF. For the CDR3, the DNA is TGTGCCAGCAGTTTATCGGGGGCCACGATTATCAATGAGCAGTTCTTC. Together with reference TRBV28 and TRBJ2-1, the CDR3 gives the full variable domain: DVKVTQSSRYLVKRTGEKVFLECVQDMDHENMFWYRQDPGLGLRLIYFSYDVKMKEKGDIPEGYSVSREKKERFSLILESASTNQTSMYLCASSLSGATIINEQFFGPGTRLTVL.

This clone was detected only a few times. This sample also contains other DNA sequences that code for the same CDR3. The chain couples TRBV27 to TRBJ1-5, with D tentatively TRBD1 (5 bases). The germline gives CDR1 MNHEY, CDR2 SMNVEV (reference sequence). The CDR3 is 15 amino acids. Trimming left V 2 bases short and J 2 bases short, with 10 bases between. CDR3 nucleotide sequence: TGTGCCAGCAGTTTAAGGAGGGGTGGCAATCAGCCCCAGCATTTT. This translates into CASSLRRGGNQPQHF.

This clone was picked up many times. V usage is TRBV6-1 and J usage is TRBJ1-1, with D possibly matching TRBD1 (6 bases). The V end lost 7 bases, the J end lost 5 bases, and 20 bases lay between the germline ends. CDR1 and CDR2 from the germline V gene are MNHNS and SASEGT. The CDR3 sequence is 15 residues long. CDR3 sequence (DNA): TGTGCCAGCATCCCCGTCCAGGGGTTTTGGACTGAAGCTTTCTTT. It yields the protein CASIPVQGFWTEAFF.

Points on this clone: One base away lies a much larger clone, so this may be a sequencing read error. Other DNA sequences from this sample encode an identical CDR3 as well. The chain has TRBV5-4 and TRBJ2-5; TRBD2 agrees at 7 bases. This CDR3 spans 13 amino acids. Germline trimming cut 4 bases from V and 2 bases from J; bases unmatched to any gene: 2. Germline V gene lookup returns CDR1 SGHNT and CDR2 YYREEE (reference sequence). The CDR3 spells CASSLGGQETQYF. In DNA, the CDR3 is TGTGCCAGCAGCCTCGGGGGGCAAGAGACCCAGTACTTC.

A remark on this clone: With only one base between it and a far larger clone, this is likely a read error. The chain carries TRBV29-1 and TRBJ2-7; D call uncertain. Germline V gives CDR1 SQVTM, CDR2 ANQGSEA. This CDR3 has 11 residues. The CDR3 here is CGATAPYEQYF. In DNA, the CDR3 is TGCGGCGCCACAGCGCCCTACGAGCAGTACTTC.

The V gene is TRBV29-1, the J gene TRBJ2-7; D not certain. CDR3 size: 15 residues. V gave up 0 bases and J gave up 7 bases, with 19 bases separating them. CDR1 is SQVTM, CDR2 ANQGSEA, per germline. CDR3 bases: TGCAGCGTTGAAGATAGGGCAGCGAGTCCTCGGGAGCAGTACTTC. This translates into CSVEDRAASPREQYF.

This chain joins TRBV30 and TRBJ2-5, with D perhaps matching TRBD1 or TRBD2 (5 bases each). The V gene's germline CDR1 is GTSNPN and CDR2 SVGIG (reference sequence). V was clipped by 2 bases and J by 1 base, with 14 bases between them. CDR3 size: 15 residues. Written as DNA, the CDR3 is TGTGCCTGGAGTCAGCGGACACTCTCCCAAGAGACCCAGTACTTC. It is translated as CAWSQRTLSQETQYF.

This clone was detected many times. This chain joins TRBV6-1 and TRBJ2-2, with 7 bases matching TRBD1. The germline V gene encodes CDR1 MNHNS and CDR2 SASEGT. The CDR3 totals 15 residues. Trimming at V came to 6 bases and at J to 0 bases, leaving 4 bases not matched to a gene. CDR3 bases: TGTGCCAGCAGGAACAGGGGCGCGAACACCGGGGAGCTGTTTTTT. It codes for CASRNRGANTGELFF.

This chain connects TRBV7-3 to TRBJ1-1; 9 nucleotides line up with TRBD1. CDR1 is SGHTA and CDR2 is FQGTGA in the germline V gene. CDR3 size: 13 residues. V gave up 4 bases and J gave up 11 bases; unmatched junction bases: 8. Here the CDR3 DNA reads TGTGCCAGCAGCTATTCCGGGACAGGGAGGGCTTTCTTT. It codes for CASSYSGTGRAFF.

This chain uses TRBV19 with TRBJ2-7, with 7 bases lining up with TRBD2. The ends lost 5 bases at V and 3 bases at J; junction bases unmatched: 10. The germline V gene has CDR1 LNHDA and CDR2 SQIVND (reference sequence). CDR3 size: 15 residues. CDR3 region: CASSPRSRGGYEQYF. CDR3 DNA sequence: TGTGCCAGTAGTCCCAGGTCTCGCGGGGGCTACGAGCAGTACTTC.

J is TRBJ2-1 and V is TRBV11-3; no firm D call. V was cut by 8 bases and J by 1 base, with 6 bases left in between. CDR1 is SGHNT, CDR2 YENEEA, per germline. The CDR3 has 12 residues. CDR3 nucleotide sequence: TGTGCCAGCGGGCTGTCCTACAATGAGCAGTTCTTC. Protein product: CASGLSYNEQFF. Full variable domain (outside the CDR3, taken from reference TRBV11-3 and TRBJ2-1): EAGVVQSPRYKIIEKKQPVAFWCNPISGHNTLYWYLQNLGQGPELLIRYENEEAVDDSQLPKDRFSAERLKGVDSTLKIQPAELGDSAVYLCASGLSYNEQFFGPGTRLTVL.

The chain recombines TRBV7-2 with TRBJ2-7; the D is unclear. Germline-derived CDR1 and CDR2 are SGHTA and FQGNSA. The CDR3 length is 14 residues. V was shortened by 5 bases and J by 5 bases, with 16 bases between the two germline ends. The CDR3 reads CASSLLPSYDEQYF. For the CDR3, the DNA is TGTGCCAGCAGCCTTCTGCCGTCCTACGACGAGCAGTACTTC.

V gene TRBV4-1 combines with J gene TRBJ2-7, with 9 bases identical to TRBD2. The CDR3 sequence is 17 residues long. Germline values: CDR1 MGHRA, CDR2 YSYEKL. The ends lost 0 bases at V and 0 bases at J; junction bases unmatched: 6. The CDR3 DNA is TGCGCCAGCAGCCAAGATCCGCCTAGCGGGATCTCCTACGAGCAGTACTTC. Amino acid sequence: CASSQDPPSGISYEQYF.

This chain's CDR3 is CASSLAAHSYEQYF. DNA for the CDR3: TGCGCCAGCAGCCTCGCGGCCCACTCCTACGAGCAGTACTTC. The chain couples TRBV5-1 to TRBJ2-7; D not certain. V shed 4 bases and J shed 0 bases, with 11 bases lying between them. The CDR3 runs 14 residues. Per germline, CDR1 SGHRS and CDR2 YFSETQ.

The genes are TRBV28 and TRBJ1-4, with 8 nucleotides matching TRBD1. Germline CDR1 MDHEN, CDR2 SYDVKM. The CDR3 spans 15 residues. V trimming: 11 bases; J trimming: 3 bases; junction bases outside the gene matches: 11. CDR3 residues: CAGGTGGYANEKLFF. The CDR3 DNA reads as TGTGCCGGGGGGACAGGCGGCTACGCTAATGAAAAACTGTTTTTT.

The V call is TRBV10-3, the J call TRBJ2-2; 7 bases agree with TRBD1. Per the germline V gene, CDR1 is ENHRY and CDR2 is SYGVKD. V was clipped by 6 bases and J by 0 bases; unmatched bases: 4. The CDR3 is 15 amino acids. CDR3 DNA sequence: TGTGCCATCAGGAGTAGGGGGCCGAACACCGGGGAGCTGTTTTTT. This gives the protein CAIRSRGPNTGELFF.

In its sample, this clone was seen a few times. This chain uses TRBV19 with TRBJ1-2; D may be TRBD1 (6 bases). The CDR3 totals 14 residues. Germline values: CDR1 LNHDA, CDR2 SQIVND (reference sequence). V lost 1 base and J 4 bases, leaving 10 bases between the germline ends. The CDR3 reads CASSIGSRGYGYTF. Written as DNA, the CDR3 is TGTGCCAGTAGTATAGGATCCAGGGGCTATGGCTACACCTTC. Variable domain in full (rest from reference TRBV19 and TRBJ1-2): DGGITQSPKYLFRKEGQNVTLSCEQNLNHDAMYWYRQDPGQGLRLIYYSQIVNDFQKGDIAEGYSVSREKKESFPLTVTSAQKNPTAFYLCASSIGSRGYGYTFGSGTRLTVV.

The chain recombines TRBV5-1 with TRBJ2-1, with TRBD2 matching over 8 bases. Germline V gene data show CDR1 as SGHRS and CDR2 as YFSETQ. The CDR3 spans 13 residues. V dropped 6 bases and J dropped 8; count of bases not matched to a gene: 7. The CDR3: CASTPGGGDEQFF. CDR3 bases: TGCGCCAGCACCCCGGGAGGGGGAGATGAGCAGTTCTTC.

Turning to this clone: This may come from a read error, since a much larger clone is one base off. The same CDR3 arises from other DNA sequences in this sample as well. The chain joins TRBV5-1 to TRBJ1-1; D is possibly TRBD1 (5 bases). With 0 bases removed from V and 1 base from J, the gap between germline ends came to 7 bases. Germline CDR1 SGHRS, CDR2 YFSETQ. The CDR3 is 14 amino acids. CDR3 sequence (DNA): TGCGCCAGCAGCTTGGGGACACAGAACACTGAAGCTTTCTTT. Its protein is CASSLGTQNTEAFF.